Shown below are 2 T cell receptor beta chains from a single sample sequenced in a study of T cells in Graves' hyperthyroidism and ophthalmopathy. TCR beta CDR3 regions were amplified from RNA transcripts. The TCR CDR3 was amplified in a first-round RT-PCR using the HTBI primer set. TCRdb redid the calling of the multiplex PCR reads with MiXCR, one entry per CDR3 protein. Of about 610,000 distinct CDR3 sequences in the sample, about 15% are singletons; the top ten hold around 4.1%. Material for sequencing was blood. The receptors were sampled from a middle-aged woman with Graves' ophthalmopathy.

CDR3 protein: CASSHFSQTGGEYEQYF. CDR3 sequence (DNA): TGTGCCAGCAGCCATTTCTCCCAGACAGGGGGAGAGTACGAGCAGTACTTC. The chain couples TRBV4-2 to TRBJ2-7; 9 bases fit TRBD1. Germline V gene data show CDR1 as LGHNA and CDR2 as YNFKEQ. V dropped 3 bases and J dropped 4; count of bases not matched to a gene: 13. This CDR3 is built from 17 residues.

This clonotype was found many times. The chain employs TRBV14 and TRBJ2-3; D is unresolved. Trimming left V 0 bases short and J 0 bases short, with 22 bases between. The CDR3 is 20 residues long. Germline assignment: CDR1 SGHDN and CDR2 FVKESK. Written as DNA, the CDR3 is TGTGCCAGCAGCCAAGATCGCGGCCGTCGCGCAACCCAAAGCACAGATACGCAGTATTTT. It is translated as CASSQDRGRRATQSTDTQYF.